One sample yielded the 27 T cell receptor beta chains listed below, sequenced in a study of T cell repertoires in cytomegalovirus infection. One entry per CDR3 protein results from TCRdb running MiXCR on the reads. The sample gives around 500,000 distinct CDR3 sequences, approximately 42% of which show up once; 40% to 50% is in the top ten. Antigen specificity for these receptors is unknown. The source material was cultured PBMCs, sampled from culture after CMV antigen stimulation. The receptor source for this set is a human donor in good health (CMV status not recorded). Some clones in this sample may be carry-over from other donors' samples.

This clonotype was counted ten times or more. This rearrangement joins TRBV7-2 to TRBJ2-6; D remains unclear. The length of the CDR3 is 17 residues. In germline, CDR1 is SGHTA, CDR2 FQGNSA. Trimming shortened V by 7 bases and J by 2 bases, and 18 bases separated the two germline ends. The CDR3 reads CASTPPRLGAGANVLTF. The CDR3 region has the DNA TGTGCCAGCACCCCTCCCCGCCTAGGAGCTGGGGCCAACGTCCTGACTTTC.

This clonotype was found once. J is TRBJ2-5 and V is TRBV5-3; 9 bases match TRBD2. TRBV5-3 is an open reading frame whose function is uncertain. This CDR3 contains 14 residues. The ends lost 8 bases at V and 3 bases at J; junction bases unmatched: 8. CDR3 residues: CASSRRGGEETQYF. CDR3 DNA sequence: TGTGCCAGCAGCCGACGCGGGGGGGAAGAGACCCAGTACTTC.

The CDR3 bases are TGTGCCAGCAGTGATAGGTTGGCTTGGGTGAATGAAAAACTGTTTTTT. It yields the protein CASSDRLAWVNEKLFF. This chain connects TRBV6-6 to TRBJ1-4; D remains unclear. V was pared by 5 bases and J by 5 bases, with 18 bases between. The CDR3 is 16 residues long. The germline CDR1 and CDR2 sequences are MNHNY and SVGAGI (reference sequence).

The CDR3 nucleotides read TGTGCCAGCAGCTTGGATTGGGACAGCCGAACCTACGAGCAGTACTTC. Protein: CASSLDWDSRTYEQYF. The chain combines TRBV5-5 with TRBJ2-7; 7 bases are shared with TRBD1. Germline V gives CDR1 SGHKS, CDR2 YYEKEE (reference sequence). CDR3 size: 16 residues. V lost 0 bases, J lost 2 bases, and 8 bases stayed unmatched.

The chain carries TRBV6-5 and TRBJ2-3, with 8 bases fitting TRBD1. Trimming took 2 bases from V and 5 from J; bases not matched to a gene: 0. Germline assignment: CDR1 MNHEY and CDR2 SVGAGI. CDR3 size: 13 residues. The CDR3 region has the DNA TGTGCCAGCAGTTACACAGGGGGAGATACGCAGTATTTT. Protein sequence: CASSYTGGDTQYF.

This clonotype showed up just a few times. CDR3 sequence reads: CASSQNMNDRAYGYTF. The CDR3 DNA sequence: TGCGCCAGCAGCCAAAACATGAATGACAGGGCCTATGGCTACACCTTC. The rearrangement uses TRBV4-1 and TRBJ1-2, with 7 bases aligning to TRBD1. In germline, CDR1 is MGHRA, CDR2 YSYEKL. CDR3 size: 16 residues. V trimming: 2 bases; J trimming: 4 bases; junction bases outside the gene matches: 10.

The gene calls are TRBV20-1 and TRBJ2-7, with TRBD2 as a possible D gene (5 bases). CDR1 is DFQATT and CDR2 is SNEGSKA in the germline V gene (reference sequence). Deletions cut 1 base from V and 6 bases from J, with 13 bases between. The CDR3 spans 13 residues. CDR3 region: CSARGPHGVEQYF. The DNA for the CDR3 is TGCAGTGCTAGAGGCCCCCACGGGGTCGAGCAGTACTTC.

This clonotype has more than one count but fewer than ten. This chain uses TRBV27 with TRBJ2-1, with D possibly TRBD2 on 5 matching bases. The V end lost 5 bases, the J end lost 6 bases, and 5 bases lay between the germline ends. The CDR3 has 11 amino acids. Germline CDR1 and CDR2: MNHEY and SMNVEV (reference sequence). The CDR3 DNA sequence: TGTGCCAGCAGTGAGGGCAATGAGCAGTTCTTC. Encoded protein: CASSEGNEQFF.

The chain uses TRBV20-1 and TRBJ2-2; D may be TRBD1 (6 bases). Germline V gene lookup returns CDR1 DFQATT and CDR2 SNEGSKA (reference sequence). V lost 0 bases, J lost 4 bases, and 18 bases lay in between. The CDR3 runs to 17 residues. The CDR3 is CSARDDRGGVRTGELFF. CDR3 coding DNA: TGCAGTGCTAGAGATGACCGAGGGGGAGTCCGCACCGGGGAGCTGTTTTTT.

For this clonotype: The junction differs from germline at one of its ends, possibly a read error. The chain recombines TRBV12-3 or TRBV12-4 with TRBJ1-3; no clear D gene. CDR3 size: 15 residues. The CDR3 DNA reads TGTACCAGCAGTGCCACGGCCCTCTCTGGAAACACCATATATTTT. Translation gives CTSSATALSGNTIYF.

The chain joins TRBV3-1 to TRBJ1-6; D might be TRBD1 (5 bases). V gave up 2 bases and J gave up 2 bases, with 13 bases separating them. This CDR3 comprises 17 residues. Germline CDR1 reads LGHDT; CDR2 reads YNNKEL (reference sequence). The CDR3 bases are TGTGCCAGCAGCCAACCCTACGGGGGAACCTATAATTCACCCCTCCACTTT. Protein sequence: CASSQPYGGTYNSPLHF.

The V gene is TRBV5-3, the J gene TRBJ1-2, with 7 bases matching TRBD1. TRBV5-3 is known as an ORF, though its function is uncertain. Unmatched junction bases numbered 13, after V lost 8 bases and J lost 0 bases. The CDR3 runs to 16 residues. This chain's CDR3 is CASSLDRPPTNYGYTF. The CDR3 nucleotides read TGTGCCAGCAGCCTGGACAGGCCCCCCACTAACTATGGCTACACCTTC.

The chain uses TRBV7-2 and TRBJ2-1; 7 bases are shared with TRBD2. CDR1 and CDR2 (germline): SGHTA, FQGNSA. This CDR3 region has 15 residues. V was clipped by 0 bases and J by 3 bases; unmatched bases: 2. The CDR3 sequence: CASSLAGGDYNEQFF. For the CDR3, the DNA is TGTGCCAGCAGCTTAGCGGGAGGGGACTACAATGAGCAGTTCTTC.

As concerns this clonotype: Sequence at one end of the junction differs from germline and may be a read error. The gene calls are TRBV7-9 and TRBJ2-5, with TRBD1 matching over 8 bases. Germline loops: CDR1 SEHNR, CDR2 FQNEAQ (reference sequence). This CDR3 region has 14 residues. CDR3 DNA sequence: TGTGCCAGCAGCTCTCGGACAGGGCAAGGGACCCAGTACTTC. It is translated as CASSSRTGQGTQYF.

This clonotype was seen once. CDR3 amino acids: CASSLAWKGPSSPLHF. CDR3 bases: TGTGCCAGCAGCTTGGCCTGGAAGGGCCCCAGTTCACCCCTCCACTTT. The chain couples TRBV5-5 to TRBJ1-6, with unresolved D. Trimming took off 0 bases at V and 9 bases at J, with 16 bases between the two ends. The CDR3 runs to 16 residues. CDR1 is SGHKS, CDR2 YYEKEE, per germline (reference sequence).

This clonotype was detected a few times. V is TRBV2 and J is TRBJ1-4; D is ambiguous. V gave up 1 base and J gave up 0 bases, with 9 bases separating them. CDR3 length: 16 residues. Germline V gene sequence: CDR1 SNHLY, CDR2 FYNNEI. The CDR3 reads CASSEGVSSTNEKLFF. In DNA, the CDR3 is TGTGCCAGCAGTGAAGGGGTCAGCTCAACTAATGAAAAACTGTTTTTT.

V gene TRBV12-3 or TRBV12-4 combines with J gene TRBJ1-5, with 8 bases aligning to TRBD1. The CDR3 is 14 amino acids. V lost 5 bases to trimming and J lost 7 bases; unmatched junction nucleotides: 7. DNA of the CDR3: TGTGCCAGCAGTAGACAGGGGTGGGAACAGCCCCAGCATTTT. Translated, it gives CASSRQGWEQPQHF.

This clonotype was detected only a few times. V is TRBV11-2 and J is TRBJ2-2; TRBD2 agrees at 12 bases. Germline CDR1 is SGHAT and CDR2 is FQNNGV. V lost 4 bases and J lost 4; bases outside the gene matches: 7. The CDR3 runs to 17 residues. CDR3 sequence reads: CASSSTSGRPGTGELFF. The CDR3 region has the DNA TGTGCCAGCAGCTCGACTAGCGGGAGACCTGGCACCGGGGAGCTGTTTTTT.

The genes are TRBV4-1 and TRBJ2-5; D may be TRBD2 (6 bases). V was pared by 2 bases and J by 4 bases, with 11 bases between. This CDR3 has 14 amino acids. CDR1 is MGHRA, CDR2 YSYEKL, per germline. The CDR3 bases are TGCGCCAGCAGCCAACCCGGGACTGTAGAGACCCAGTACTTC. This encodes CASSQPGTVETQYF.

The V and J genes are TRBV29-1 and TRBJ1-1; D is ambiguous. Trimming cost V 0 bases and J 8 bases, with 10 bases left between them. Per the germline V gene, CDR1 is SQVTM and CDR2 is ANQGSEA. The CDR3 extends over 12 amino acids. The CDR3 DNA reads TGCAGCGTTGAAGAAGGAGGGATGGAAGCTTTCTTT. Translated, it gives CSVEEGGMEAFF.

The chain combines TRBV7-2 with TRBJ2-3, with D possibly being TRBD2 (6 bases). Germline CDR1 and CDR2: SGHTA and FQGNSA. V dropped 2 bases and J dropped 2 bases, with 14 bases sitting between them. CDR3 length: 16 residues. CDR3 sequence: CASSLITSWATDTQYF. CDR3 bases: TGTGCCAGCAGCTTAATCACTAGCTGGGCCACAGATACGCAGTATTTT.

The rearrangement joins TRBV7-2 to TRBJ2-7; 14 bases are a match to TRBD2. The CDR3 contains 20 residues. The germline gives CDR1 SGHTA, CDR2 FQGNSA. J lost 2 bases, V lost 5 bases, and 17 bases had no gene match. In DNA, the CDR3 is TGTGCCAGCAGCCCCCGGGGCGGGGGACTAGCGGGGGTGCGAGCCTACGAGCAGTACTTC. It yields the protein CASSPRGGGLAGVRAYEQYF.

This chain joins TRBV4-3 and TRBJ1-1; tentatively, D is TRBD1 (6 bases). This CDR3 has 13 residues. Trimming shortened V by 1 base and J by 11 bases, and 14 bases separated the two germline ends. Germline CDR1 is LGHNA and CDR2 is YSLEER. CDR3 sequence: CASSQGYGGAAFF. CDR3 DNA sequence: TGCGCCAGCAGCCAAGGGTACGGGGGGGCGGCTTTCTTT.

The gene calls are TRBV7-2 and TRBJ2-3; TRBD2 matches at 9 bases. The V gene's germline CDR1 is SGHTA and CDR2 FQGNSA. The J segment lost 8 bases and the V segment lost 0 bases, leaving 6 bases of the junction unmatched. This CDR3 comprises 15 residues. CDR3 nucleotide sequence: TGTGCCAGCAGCTTAGCAGCGGGAGGATATATTACGCAGTATTTT. It translates to CASSLAAGGYITQYF.

CDR3 residues: CASNPGENSPLHF. The CDR3 DNA reads TGTGCCAGCAATCCCGGGGAGAATTCACCCCTCCACTTT. The rearrangement links TRBV6-2 or TRBV6-3 to TRBJ1-6; no clear D gene. Germline V lookup: CDR1 MNHEY, CDR2 SVGEGT. V lost 7 bases, J lost 7 bases, and 11 bases lay in between. This CDR3 contains 13 residues.

The chain recombines TRBV10-3 with TRBJ2-3; perhaps TRBD2 as D (5 bases). Trimming removed 4 bases at V and 2 bases at J, with 16 bases between. The CDR3 covers 16 residues. Germline CDR1 reads ENHRY; CDR2 reads SYGVKD. The CDR3 region is CAISGQSGSLTDTQYF. Written as DNA, the CDR3 is TGTGCCATCAGTGGCCAATCGGGGTCCCTCACAGATACGCAGTATTTT.

The chain uses TRBV6-1 and TRBJ1-4, with a tentative D call TRBD1 (6 bases). The CDR3 spans 14 residues. The V and J ends lost 7 bases and 10 bases respectively, with 19 bases between them. Germline CDR1 MNHNS, CDR2 SASEGT. The CDR3 DNA sequence: TGTGCCAGCATGGGGGGGCAAGTTGGCGCAAAACTGTTTTTT. Its protein product is CASMGGQVGAKLFF.